The 13 T cell receptor beta chains in this list originate from one sample, sequenced in a study of CD8 T cells in ankylosing spondylitis. TCRdb itself ran the 5' RACE reads through MiXCR, one entry per CDR3 protein. The sample has around 450,000 distinct CDR3 sequences, 26% seen once. Findings and caveats of the study: What seemed typical of ankylosing spondylitis blood was a TCR beta motif built from several highly homologous variants.

What these receptors recognize is not known. The material sequenced was blood, either unsorted or a sorted T cell fraction (not recorded which). These receptors originate from a male donor with ankylosing spondylitis.

The chain joins TRBV5-1 to TRBJ1-3; D gene unclear. The CDR3 spans 13 residues. V gave up 4 bases and J gave up 9 bases, with 14 bases separating them. Per germline, CDR1 SGHRS and CDR2 YFSETQ. CDR3: CASSQDQEGTIYF. The CDR3 DNA is TGCGCCAGCAGCCAAGACCAGGAGGGCACCATATATTTT.

This clonotype has just a few counts. The chain employs TRBV12-3 or TRBV12-4 and TRBJ1-4; no reliable D call. The length of the CDR3 is 14 residues. V was clipped by 4 bases and J by 5 bases, with 11 bases between them. CDR3 sequence (DNA): TGTGCCAGCAGTTCGCAGTCCCGAAATGAAAAACTGTTTTTT. Protein: CASSSQSRNEKLFF.

This clonotype was detected a few times. The rearrangement links TRBV5-1 to TRBJ2-1; 14 nucleotides agree with TRBD2. Germline V CDR1 and CDR2: SGHRS, YFSETQ. The V and J ends lost 7 bases and 4 bases, in that order; junction bases with no gene match: 16. The CDR3 runs to 19 residues. CDR3 sequence reads: CASGPAGGLAGVQYNEQFF. CDR3 coding DNA: TGCGCCAGCGGCCCGGCAGGGGGACTAGCGGGAGTACAATACAATGAGCAGTTCTTC.

This clonotype was detected ten times or more. This chain joins TRBV15 and TRBJ2-5, with D unclear. Germline lookup yields CDR1 LNHNV and CDR2 YYDKDF (reference sequence). Trimming left V 1 base short and J 5 bases short, with 8 bases between. The CDR3 extends over 13 amino acids. For the CDR3, the DNA is TGTGCCACCAGCAGAGGTTTTTCGGAGACCCAGTACTTC. It encodes CATSRGFSETQYF.

This clonotype has a handful of counts. The J gene is TRBJ2-1, the V gene TRBV12-3 or TRBV12-4; 10 nucleotides match TRBD2. V shed 8 bases and J 3 bases; nucleotides not matched to a gene: 4. There are 14 residues in the CDR3. CDR3 in amino acids: CASASGSGYNEQFF. CDR3 coding DNA: TGTGCCAGCGCTAGCGGGAGTGGCTACAATGAGCAGTTCTTC.

This sequence joins TRBV5-1 and TRBJ2-7; TRBD2 aligns across 12 bases. The CDR3 contains 14 residues. Germline V gene data show CDR1 as SGHRS and CDR2 as YFSETQ. V lost 5 bases and J lost 6; bases outside the gene matches: 6. In DNA, the CDR3 is TGCGCCAGCAGGCTGACTAGCGGGAGCCTCGAGCAGTACGTC. Amino acids: CASRLTSGSLEQYV.

The CDR3 sequence: CASSSAKNNEQFF. The CDR3 nucleotides read TGCGCCAGCAGCTCCGCCAAAAACAATGAGCAGTTCTTC. The chain couples TRBV5-1 to TRBJ2-1; the D is unclear. Per the germline V gene, CDR1 is SGHRS and CDR2 is YFSETQ. Trimming took off 3 bases at V and 5 bases at J, with 9 bases between the two ends. The CDR3 runs 13 residues.

V gene TRBV5-6 combines with J gene TRBJ1-2; D perhaps matches TRBD1 (5 bases). This CDR3 is built from 16 residues. Trimming stripped 7 bases from V and 4 bases from J, with 23 bases between. CDR1 is SGHDT, CDR2 YYEEEE, per germline. DNA of the CDR3: TGTGCCAGCTCTCCGGGCCTCAATAGAGGGGCCTATGGCTACACCTTC. This gives the protein CASSPGLNRGAYGYTF.

The chain uses TRBV7-9 and TRBJ1-2; tentatively, D is TRBD1 (5 bases). Looked up from germline, CDR1 is SEHNR and CDR2 is FQNEAQ (reference sequence). The CDR3 consists of 11 residues. With 1 base removed from V and 12 bases from J, the gap between germline ends came to 9 bases. The CDR3 region is CASSLEKTDTF. CDR3 DNA: TGTGCCAGCAGCTTAGAGAAGACAGACACCTTC.

The V call is TRBV20-1, the J call TRBJ2-7; no definite D call. CDR1 is DFQATT, CDR2 SNEGSKA, per germline (reference sequence). The CDR3 has 14 residues. V lost 6 bases, J lost 0 bases, and 15 bases lay in between. CDR3 sequence reads: CSAPPPRASYEQYF. The CDR3 bases are TGCAGTGCCCCTCCCCCGCGCGCCTCCTACGAGCAGTACTTC.

This sequence joins TRBV20-1 and TRBJ1-1; possibly TRBD1 for D (6 bases). Germline V gene data show CDR1 as DFQATT and CDR2 as SNEGSKA (reference sequence). There are 13 residues in the CDR3. V was trimmed by 3 bases and J by 5 bases, leaving 13 bases between them. The CDR3 DNA reads as TGCAGTGCTAGCAGGGGCCCTTTGACTGAAGCTTTCTTT. It encodes CSASRGPLTEAFF.

V and J are TRBV10-3 and TRBJ1-1; a possible D gene is TRBD1 (5 bases). This CDR3 region has 14 residues. The V end lost 7 bases, the J end lost 1 base, and 13 bases lay between the germline ends. The germline V gene encodes CDR1 ENHRY and CDR2 SYGVKD. CDR3 DNA sequence: TGTGCCATCAATCCAGGGCGGGAGAACACTGAAGCTTTCTTT. It translates to CAINPGRENTEAFF.

The rearrangement uses TRBV5-6 and TRBJ2-2; 7 positions match TRBD2. The CDR3 has 14 residues. Germline V lookup: CDR1 SGHDT, CDR2 YYEEEE. Trimming removed 6 bases from V and 3 bases from J; junction bases left unmatched: 5. The CDR3 DNA sequence: TGTGCCAGCAAGGGGCTAGCGGACACCGGGGAGCTGTTTTTT. It encodes CASKGLADTGELFF.